Shown below are 28 T cell receptor beta chains from a single sample sequenced in a study of cytomegalovirus exposure and HLA in healthy donors. Both 60 Vbeta primers and 13 Jbeta primers went into the PCR. Measured with immunoSEQ multiplex PCR; TCRdb has only the in-frame clones, and not every one. This sample has around 99,000 clones, with approximately 70% found just once. Sequencing was done on a sample of PBMCs. Every receptor here comes from a man aged 40-55 years in good health and CMV-seronegative.

The CDR3 loop is CASSLLTGGATDTQYF. The CDR3, as DNA: TGTGCCAGCAGTTTGCTCACAGGGGGCGCGACAGATACGCAGTATTTT. This chain connects TRBV27 to TRBJ2-3; TRBD1 matches at 9 bases. The CDR3 totals 16 residues. The V and J ends lost 3 bases and 3 bases, in that order; junction bases with no gene match: 7. CDR1 and CDR2 (germline): MNHEY, SMNVEV (reference sequence).

The chain employs TRBV4-1 and TRBJ2-1; TRBD2 agrees at 10 bases. The trim removed 0 bases at V and 4 bases at J, leaving 15 bases unmatched. The germline V gene encodes CDR1 MGHRA and CDR2 YSYEKL. The CDR3 has 20 amino acids. CDR3 residues: CASSQDPTGTSVGMYNEQFF. For the CDR3, the DNA is TGCGCCAGCAGCCAAGACCCAACCGGGACTAGCGTGGGAATGTACAATGAGCAGTTCTTC.

This clone has only a few counts. The chain is built from TRBV27 and TRBJ2-1; 10 positions match TRBD2. CDR1 and CDR2 from the germline V gene are MNHEY and SMNVEV (reference sequence). The CDR3 runs 16 residues. The trim removed 7 bases at V and 10 bases at J, leaving 16 bases unmatched. The DNA for the CDR3 is TGTGCCAGCACCACCACCTTTAGCGGGGGGAGACGGGAGCAGTTCTTC. Its protein is CASTTTFSGGRREQFF.

V usage is TRBV10-3 and J usage is TRBJ2-7; TRBD1 matches 8 bases. CDR3 size: 14 residues. Looked up from germline, CDR1 is ENHRY and CDR2 is SYGVKD. J lost 4 bases, V lost 4 bases, and 6 bases had no gene match. The CDR3 sequence is CAISVDQGAYEQYF. Written as DNA, the CDR3 is TGTGCCATCAGTGTGGATCAGGGGGCATACGAGCAGTACTTC.

The chain is built from TRBV15 and TRBJ1-1; tentative D call: TRBD1 (6 bases). The CDR3 length is 13 residues. Germline CDR1 is LNHNV and CDR2 is YYDKDF (reference sequence). The V end lost 5 bases, the J end lost 4 bases, and 11 bases lay between the germline ends. The CDR3 DNA sequence: TGTGCCACCAGCGATCAGGGGACCACTGAAGCTTTCTTT. Protein product: CATSDQGTTEAFF.

The chain links TRBV21-1 to TRBJ1-1; whether TRBD1, the table's D call, matches the DNA was not checked. TRBV21-1 is assigned pseudogene status. This CDR3 region has 15 residues. As DNA, the CDR3 is TGTGCCAGCAGCAAAGCGCAGGGGCCGAACACTGAAGCTTTCTTT. It translates to CASSKAQGPNTEAFF.

The rearrangement links TRBV4-3 to TRBJ1-5; TRBD1 matches 7 bases. Trimming removed 0 bases from V and 6 bases from J; junction bases left unmatched: 5. Germline V gene sequence: CDR1 LGHNA, CDR2 YSLEER. The CDR3 is made up of 15 amino acids. Here the CDR3 reads CASSQETGWGQPQHF. Here the CDR3 DNA reads TGCGCCAGCAGCCAAGAGACAGGGTGGGGTCAGCCCCAGCATTTT.

The rearrangement joins TRBV9 to TRBJ1-3, with D tentatively TRBD1 (6 bases). This CDR3 is 16 amino acids long. The V gene's germline CDR1 is SGDLS and CDR2 YYNGEE. With 3 bases removed from V and 4 bases from J, the gap between germline ends came to 17 bases. DNA for the CDR3: TGTGCCAGCAGCGATCAGGGGCCGATAGGAGGAAACACCATATATTTT. It specifies CASSDQGPIGGNTIYF.

This clone is a singleton in its sample. This chain joins TRBV9 and TRBJ1-5; D is unclear. CDR3 length: 14 residues. Germline-derived CDR1 and CDR2 are SGDLS and YYNGEE. V lost 4 bases and J 8 bases, leaving 16 bases between the germline ends. The CDR3 spells CASSPDMGAEPQHF. The CDR3 nucleotides read TGTGCCAGCAGCCCCGACATGGGAGCCGAGCCCCAGCATTTT.

This clone has a handful of counts. J is TRBJ1-1 and V is TRBV5-1; 12 bases align to TRBD1. CDR3 size: 14 residues. Germline values: CDR1 SGHRS, CDR2 YFSETQ. Trimming cost V 4 bases and J 8 bases; bases outside gene matches: 6. The CDR3 sequence: CASSTGQGAREAFF. CDR3 coding DNA: TGCGCCAGCAGCACGGGACAGGGGGCTAGGGAAGCTTTCTTT.

The rearrangement uses TRBV5-1 and TRBJ1-1, with TRBD1 matching over 7 bases. After removal of 3 bases from V and 0 bases from J, the junction contained 2 bases not matched to a gene. This CDR3 contains 14 residues. Germline V CDR1 and CDR2: SGHRS, YFSETQ. CDR3 in amino acids: CASSWTGLNTEAFF. The CDR3 DNA sequence: TGCGCCAGCAGCTGGACAGGCCTGAACACTGAAGCTTTCTTT. The whole variable domain, filled in from reference TRBV5-1 and TRBJ1-1, reads KAGVTQTPRYLIKTRGQQVTLSCSPISGHRSVSWYQQTPGQGLQFLFEYFSETQRNKGNFPGRFSGRQFSNSRSEMNVSTLELGDSALYLCASSWTGLNTEAFFGQGTRLTVV.

The chain combines TRBV4-3 with TRBJ1-1, with 7 bases identical to TRBD1. Germline loops: CDR1 LGHNA, CDR2 YSLEER. The CDR3 is 14 amino acids. V lost 4 bases and J lost 4; bases outside the gene matches: 6. CDR3 coding DNA: TGCGCCAGCAGCCCAGAGGGGGCCGTCACTGAAGCTTTCTTT. Translated: CASSPEGAVTEAFF.

With regard to this clone: Different DNA sequences within this sample yield the same CDR3. V gene TRBV7-9 combines with J gene TRBJ1-1; TRBD1 is a possible D gene (5 bases). CDR1 is SEHNR and CDR2 is FQNEAQ in the germline V gene (reference sequence). This CDR3 region has 14 residues. V was pared by 5 bases and J by 3 bases, with 13 bases between. CDR3 coding DNA: TGTGCCAGCAGCCTAATGGGAGGGGACACTGAAGCTTTCTTT. Amino acid sequence: CASSLMGGDTEAFF.

The CDR3 is CASSPGLTGEAFF. DNA for the CDR3: TGTGCCAGCTCACCTGGGTTAACGGGTGAAGCTTTCTTT. The chain links TRBV18 to TRBJ1-1; D unresolved. This CDR3 is built from 13 residues. Trimming pared 3 bases from V and 7 bases from J, leaving 12 bases between. Germline V gene data show CDR1 as KGHSH and CDR2 as LQKENI.

This clone showed up just once. The chain is built from TRBV12-5 and TRBJ1-1, with D uncertain. Per germline, CDR1 LGHNT and CDR2 FRNRAP. Trimming cost V 3 bases and J 0 bases, with 5 bases left between them. The CDR3 consists of 13 residues. This chain's CDR3 is CASGFEMNTEAFF. The CDR3 DNA sequence: TGTGCTAGTGGTTTTGAGATGAACACTGAAGCTTTCTTT.

The V gene is TRBV6-1, the J gene TRBJ2-4; maybe TRBD2 (7 bases). The CDR3 spans 16 residues. V lost 0 bases, J lost 7 bases, and 16 bases lay in between. CDR1 MNHNS and CDR2 SASEGT come from the germline V gene. CDR3 sequence reads: CASSEARGAYRNIQYF. Here the CDR3 DNA reads TGTGCCAGCAGTGAAGCTCGGGGGGCCTATCGGAACATTCAGTACTTC.

This clone is a singleton in its sample. Germline is not matched at one junction end, which may reflect a read error. The chain is built from TRBV4-2 and TRBJ2-1; a possible D gene is TRBD2 (5 bases). The length of the CDR3 is 13 residues. Germline V gene lookup returns CDR1 LGHNA and CDR2 YNFKEQ. Here the CDR3 DNA reads TGTGCCAGCAGCCAAGAGGTTCGACTACCGCAGCTCTTC. Protein: CASSQEVRLPQLF.

The gene calls are TRBV4-3 and TRBJ2-2; TRBD2 matches at 10 bases. The CDR3 has 16 amino acids. Germline CDR1 is LGHNA and CDR2 is YSLEER. Trimming removed 3 bases from V and 4 bases from J; junction bases left unmatched: 5. CDR3 region: CASSQSGGAGTGELFF. The DNA of the CDR3 is TGCGCCAGCAGCCAGAGCGGGGGGGCGGGCACCGGGGAGCTGTTTTTT.

The table lists this clone with a count of one. This chain joins TRBV6-1 and TRBJ1-1; D remains unclear. The V end was cut by 3 bases, the J end by 8 bases, with 13 bases between. Germline V gene lookup returns CDR1 MNHNS and CDR2 SASEGT. The CDR3 runs 13 residues. The CDR3 DNA sequence: TGTGCCAGCAGTGAGCGGGTTGTAGGGGAAGCTTTCTTT. This sequence encodes CASSERVVGEAFF.

The chain carries TRBV7-2 and TRBJ2-7; weak D call: TRBD1 (8 bases). Trimming took 5 bases from V and 2 from J, leaving 19 bases between them. Looked up from germline, CDR1 is SGHTA and CDR2 is FQGNSA. The CDR3 totals 16 residues. This CDR3 reads CASSQNRQGRAYEQYF. CDR3 DNA: TGTGCCAGCAGCCAAAATCGACAGGGGAGGGCCTACGAGCAGTACTTC.

This clone has just one count. One junction end does not reproduce the germline sequence, and a read error may be involved. The rearrangement links TRBV5-1 to TRBJ1-2; D is uncertain. Germline CDR1 is SGHRS and CDR2 is YFSETQ. CDR3 length: 11 residues. CDR3 amino acids: CASRQNYDYTF. The CDR3 DNA is TGCGCCAGCAGGCAGAACTATGACTACACCTTC.

The gene calls are TRBV4-2 and TRBJ2-7; D may be TRBD1 (6 bases). Germline V CDR1 and CDR2: LGHNA, YNFKEQ. The CDR3 has 13 amino acids. V was shortened by 3 bases and J by 7 bases, with 13 bases between the two germline ends. The CDR3 nucleotides are TGTGCCAGCAGCCATATCACAGGGAATGAGCAGTACTTC. Residues: CASSHITGNEQYF.

This chain connects TRBV9 to TRBJ2-2; 9 bases agree with TRBD2. This CDR3 is 15 amino acids long. V lost 10 bases to trimming and J lost 1 base; unmatched junction nucleotides: 8. CDR1 and CDR2 from the germline V gene are SGDLS and YYNGEE. The CDR3 spells CAGGRGPGNTGELFF. For the CDR3, the DNA is TGTGCCGGCGGGAGGGGCCCCGGGAACACCGGGGAGCTGTTTTTT.

J is TRBJ2-5 and V is TRBV7-2, with D perhaps matching TRBD2 (7 bases). With 2 bases removed from V and 4 bases from J, the gap between germline ends came to 11 bases. CDR3 length: 14 residues. Germline assignment: CDR1 SGHTA and CDR2 FQGNSA. The CDR3 DNA reads as TGTGCCAGCAGCTTAATCGGGGGGCCAGAGACCCAGTACTTC. Its translation is CASSLIGGPETQYF.

The chain recombines TRBV6-5 with TRBJ1-4; D is unresolved. CDR1 and CDR2 from the germline V gene are MNHEY and SVGAGI. This CDR3 region has 14 residues. Trimming cost V 3 bases and J 2 bases, with 7 bases left between them. CDR3 region: CASSYRFTNEKLFF. The DNA of the CDR3 is TGTGCCAGCAGTTATCGGTTTACTAATGAAAAACTGTTTTTT.

The gene calls are TRBV9 and TRBJ2-1, with a weak D call TRBD1 (5 bases). Between the trimmed V and J ends, which lost 6 bases and 3 bases, there was a span of 16 bases. Germline CDR1 SGDLS, CDR2 YYNGEE. CDR3 size: 15 residues. CDR3 region: CASTLSDSIYNEQFF. CDR3 sequence (DNA): TGTGCCAGCACCCTTTCAGACAGCATCTACAATGAGCAGTTCTTC.

Here the CDR3 reads CASSWGGDSNQPQHF. CDR3 DNA: TGTGCCAGCAGCTGGGGGGGCGATAGCAATCAGCCCCAGCATTTT. The chain combines TRBV7-8 with TRBJ1-5; tentatively, D is TRBD1 (6 bases). The CDR3 sequence is 15 residues long. The ends were cut back, 4 bases at V and 0 bases at J, with 10 bases in the middle. CDR1 and CDR2 from the germline V gene are SGHVS and FQNEAQ.

This chain uses TRBV4-1 with TRBJ2-1; 11 nucleotides agree with TRBD2. The V segment lost 1 base and the J segment 15 bases; nucleotides outside the gene matches: 11. Per germline, CDR1 MGHRA and CDR2 YSYEKL. The CDR3 runs to 15 residues. The CDR3 DNA sequence: TGCGCCAGCAGCCAAGTAACTAGCGGGGGCCGGAGGCGGTTCTTC. Translation: CASSQVTSGGRRRFF.